These 3 T cell receptor beta chains share one sample of origin, sequenced in a study of glioma-infiltrating T cells. TCR alpha and beta CDR3 regions were amplified from RNA using iRepertoire nested multiplex PCR. TCRdb ran MiXCR on the multiplex PCR reads and lists one entry per CDR3 protein. Of roughly 350,000 distinct CDR3 sequences in the sample, 41% are singletons; the top ten hold 12%. The specimen was glioma tissue, nonneoplastic brain tissue, or PBMCs (not recorded which). All receptors come from a human donor with low-grade glioma or glioblastoma, undergoing nonglioma brain surgery, or in good health (not recorded which).

On this clonotype itself: Just one base apart from a much larger clone, this may be a read error. V is TRBV20-1 and J is TRBJ2-7; D is perhaps TRBD2 (5 bases). The CDR3 runs 16 residues. V was trimmed by 0 bases and J by 0 bases, leaving 15 bases between them. The germline V gene encodes CDR1 DFQATT and CDR2 SNEGSKA (reference sequence). The CDR3 protein is CSARDTAGVSSYEQYF. CDR3 nucleotides: TGCAGTGCTAGAGATACTGCCGGGGTTAGCTCCTACGAGCAGTACTTC.

With respect to this clonotype: With a much larger clone just one base away, this may be a read error. The chain couples TRBV6-1 to TRBJ1-3, with a weak D call TRBD1 (5 bases). The CDR3 totals 14 residues. Germline CDR1 is MNHNS and CDR2 is SASEGT. Trimming took 4 bases from V and 0 from J, leaving 7 bases between them. CDR3 nucleotides: TGTGCCAGCAGTGCAGGGCGCTCTGGAAACACCATATATTTT. Protein: CASSAGRSGNTIYF.

The chain joins TRBV20-1 to TRBJ2-1, with 7 positions matching TRBD2. Germline loops: CDR1 DFQATT, CDR2 SNEGSKA (reference sequence). This CDR3 comprises 17 residues. V was pared by 4 bases and J by 1 base, with 13 bases of the junction left unmatched. The CDR3 sequence: CSATISGPRPSYNEQFF. The CDR3 nucleotides are TGCAGTGCTACCATTAGCGGGCCCCGGCCATCCTACAATGAGCAGTTCTTC.